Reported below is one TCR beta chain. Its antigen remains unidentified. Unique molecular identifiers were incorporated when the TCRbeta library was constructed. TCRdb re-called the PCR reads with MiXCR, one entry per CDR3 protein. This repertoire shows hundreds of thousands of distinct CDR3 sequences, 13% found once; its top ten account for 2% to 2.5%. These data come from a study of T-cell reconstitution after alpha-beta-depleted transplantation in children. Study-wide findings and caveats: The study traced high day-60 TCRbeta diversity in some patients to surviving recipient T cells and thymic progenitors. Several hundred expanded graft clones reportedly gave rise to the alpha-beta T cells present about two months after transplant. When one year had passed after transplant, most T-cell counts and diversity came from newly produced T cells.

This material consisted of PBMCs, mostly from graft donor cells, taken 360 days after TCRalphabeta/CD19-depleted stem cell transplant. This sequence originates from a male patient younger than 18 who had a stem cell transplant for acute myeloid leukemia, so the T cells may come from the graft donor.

CDR3: CASSYRFRREGNEQFF. The CDR3 nucleotides read TGTGCCAGCAGTTACCGGTTTAGGCGGGAAGGGAATGAGCAGTTCTTC. J is TRBJ2-1 and V is TRBV6-2 or TRBV6-3; weak D call: TRBD2 (6 bases). This CDR3 spans 16 amino acids. V lost 2 bases and J 7 bases, leaving 18 bases between the germline ends. The germline V gene has CDR1 MNHEY and CDR2 SVGEGT.